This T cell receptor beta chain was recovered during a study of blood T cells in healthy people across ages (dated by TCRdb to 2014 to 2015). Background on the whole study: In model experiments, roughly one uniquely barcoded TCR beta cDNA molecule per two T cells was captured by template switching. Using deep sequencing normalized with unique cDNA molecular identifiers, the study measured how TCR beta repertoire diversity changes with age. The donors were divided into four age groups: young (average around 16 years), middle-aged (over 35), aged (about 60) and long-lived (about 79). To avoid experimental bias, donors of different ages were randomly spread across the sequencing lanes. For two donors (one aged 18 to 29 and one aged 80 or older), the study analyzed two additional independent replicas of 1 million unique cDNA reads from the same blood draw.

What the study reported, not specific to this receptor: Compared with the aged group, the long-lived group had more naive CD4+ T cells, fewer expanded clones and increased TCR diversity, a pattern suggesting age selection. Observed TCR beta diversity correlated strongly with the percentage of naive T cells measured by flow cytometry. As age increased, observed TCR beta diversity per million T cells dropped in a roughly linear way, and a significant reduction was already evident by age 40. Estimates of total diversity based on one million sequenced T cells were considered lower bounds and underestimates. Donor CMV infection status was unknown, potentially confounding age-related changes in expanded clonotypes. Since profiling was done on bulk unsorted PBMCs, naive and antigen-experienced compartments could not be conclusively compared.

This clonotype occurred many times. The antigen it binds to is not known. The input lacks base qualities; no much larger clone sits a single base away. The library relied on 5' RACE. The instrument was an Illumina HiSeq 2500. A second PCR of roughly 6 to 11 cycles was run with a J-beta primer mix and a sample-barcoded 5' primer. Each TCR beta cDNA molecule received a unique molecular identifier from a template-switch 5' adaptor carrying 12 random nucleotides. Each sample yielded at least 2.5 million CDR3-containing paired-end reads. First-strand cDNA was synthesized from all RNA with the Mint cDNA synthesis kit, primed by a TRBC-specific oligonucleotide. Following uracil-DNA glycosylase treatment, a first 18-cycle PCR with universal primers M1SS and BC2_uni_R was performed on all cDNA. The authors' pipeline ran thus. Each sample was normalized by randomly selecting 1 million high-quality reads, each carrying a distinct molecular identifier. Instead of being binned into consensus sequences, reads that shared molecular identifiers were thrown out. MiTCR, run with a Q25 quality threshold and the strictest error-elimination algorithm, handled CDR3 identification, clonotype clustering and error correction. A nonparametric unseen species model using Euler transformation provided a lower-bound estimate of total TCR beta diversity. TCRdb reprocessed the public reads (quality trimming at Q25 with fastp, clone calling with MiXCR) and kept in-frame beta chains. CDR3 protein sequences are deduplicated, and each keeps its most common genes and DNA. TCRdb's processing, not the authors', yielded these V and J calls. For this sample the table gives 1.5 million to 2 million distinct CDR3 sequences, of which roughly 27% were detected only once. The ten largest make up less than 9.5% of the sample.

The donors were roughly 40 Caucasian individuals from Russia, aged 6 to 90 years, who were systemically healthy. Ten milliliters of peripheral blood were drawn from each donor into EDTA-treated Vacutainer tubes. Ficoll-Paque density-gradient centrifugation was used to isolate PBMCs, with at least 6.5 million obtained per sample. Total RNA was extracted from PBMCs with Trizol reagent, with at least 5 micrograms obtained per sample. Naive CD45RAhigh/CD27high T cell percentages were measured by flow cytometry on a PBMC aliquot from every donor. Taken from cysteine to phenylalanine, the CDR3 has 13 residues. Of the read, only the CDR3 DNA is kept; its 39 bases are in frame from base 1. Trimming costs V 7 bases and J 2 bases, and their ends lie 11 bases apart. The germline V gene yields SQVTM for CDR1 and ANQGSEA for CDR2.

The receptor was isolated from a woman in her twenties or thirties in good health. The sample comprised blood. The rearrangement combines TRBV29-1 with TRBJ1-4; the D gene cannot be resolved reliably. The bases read TGCAGCGCCTACCTCCCGACTAATGAAAAACTGTTTTTT. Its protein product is CSAYLPTNEKLFF.